These 3 T cell receptor beta chains came from one sample sequenced in a study of T cell responses to AZD1222 COVID-19 vaccine. Here immunoSEQ multiplex PCR was the method, and the copy in TCRdb shows in-frame clones only, minus some. The table lists around 140,000 clones, more than 90% of them singletons, with about 1.5% in the top ten. The sample was peripheral blood, taken on day 0 of AZD1222 vaccination. These receptors all stem from an adult in good health.

The count of this clone is one. The chain combines TRBV5-4 with TRBJ2-3; D uncertain. The CDR3 sequence is 15 residues long. Trimming cost V 2 bases and J 1 base, with 11 bases left between them. Per the germline V gene, CDR1 is SGHNT and CDR2 is YYREEE (reference sequence). The CDR3 loop reads CASSFQRARTDTQYF. The CDR3 coding sequence is TGTGCCAGCAGCTTCCAAAGGGCCCGCACAGATACGCAGTATTTT.

This rearrangement joins TRBV19 to TRBJ1-5; no clear D gene. The CDR3 covers 14 residues. V gave up 5 bases and J gave up 5 bases, with 13 bases separating them. Per the germline V gene, CDR1 is LNHDA and CDR2 is SQIVND (reference sequence). The CDR3 protein is CASSPDPEYQPQHF. In DNA, the CDR3 is TGTGCCAGTAGTCCCGATCCGGAGTATCAGCCCCAGCATTTT.

This clone was seen a handful of times. The genes are TRBV27 and TRBJ1-5; 8 nucleotides line up with TRBD1. Germline-derived CDR1 and CDR2 are MNHEY and SMNVEV (reference sequence). With 5 bases clipped from V and 8 bases from J, the junction kept 14 bases outside the gene matches. The CDR3 has 16 amino acids. This CDR3 reads CASSPSTGEYMEPQHF. The CDR3 nucleotides read TGTGCCAGCAGTCCATCGACAGGGGAGTATATGGAGCCCCAGCATTTT.